This T cell receptor beta chain was captured by sequencing in a study of blood T cell repertoires in COVID-19. At the level of the study: In each case, the material was cDNA or gDNA derived from T cells, B-cell-depleted T cells, or PBMCs.

With V trimmed by 5 bases and J by 0 bases, 9 bases remained unmatched. The CDR3 loop spans 17 amino acids. Germline V lookup: CDR1 SEHNR, CDR2 FQNEAQ (reference sequence). The method was immunoSEQ multiplex PCR; TCRdb's version includes in-frame clones alone and lacks a portion of them. The sample has 180,000 or so clones; about 85% are singletons. V gene TRBV7-9 combines with J gene TRBJ2-3; 9 positions agree with TRBD2. Sequencing was carried out using peripheral blood. This TCR was recovered from a woman aged 25 to 39 with active or convalescent COVID-19. CDR3 protein: CASSPRTSAASTDTQYF. The CDR3 coding sequence is TGTGCCAGCAGCCCGAGGACTAGCGCAGCTAGCACAGATACGCAGTATTTT.